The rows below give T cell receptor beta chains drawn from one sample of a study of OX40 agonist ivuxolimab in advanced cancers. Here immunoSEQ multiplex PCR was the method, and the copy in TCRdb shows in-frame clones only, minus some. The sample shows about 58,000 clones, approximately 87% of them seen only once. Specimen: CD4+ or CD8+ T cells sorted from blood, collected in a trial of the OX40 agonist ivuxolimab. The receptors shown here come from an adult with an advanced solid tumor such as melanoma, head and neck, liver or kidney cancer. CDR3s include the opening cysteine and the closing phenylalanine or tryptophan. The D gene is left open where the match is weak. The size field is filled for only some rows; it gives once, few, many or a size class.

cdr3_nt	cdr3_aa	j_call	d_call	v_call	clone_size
TGTGCCAGCAGCTTAGCGGGGGACACCGGGGAGCTGTTTTTT	CASSLAGDTGELFF	TRBJ2-2	.	TRBV7-6	.
TGTGCCAGCAGCCCCCTAGCAGGAACAGGGGAGCAGTACTTC	CASSPLAGTGEQYF	TRBJ2-7	.	TRBV7-9	.
TGTGCCTCACAGGGGCTTCGGGGGGCCAACGTCCTGACTTTC	CASQGLRGANVLTF	TRBJ2-6	TRBD1	TRBV2	.
TGTGCCAGCAGCCAAGGGGGGAGCTCCTACAATGAGCAGTTCTTC	CASSQGGSSYNEQFF	TRBJ2-1	.	TRBV4-2	once
TGCGCCAGCAGCGGACCGACAGGGACCGCGAACACTGAAGCTTTCTTT	CASSGPTGTANTEAFF	TRBJ1-1	TRBD1	TRBV5-1	few
TGTGCCAGCTCACCAACCTCAGGGAAGTATGGCTACACCTTC	CASSPTSGKYGYTF	TRBJ1-2	.	TRBV18	once
TGTGCCTGGGGGACCCATGGCTCCTACGAGCAGTACTTC	CAWGTHGSYEQYF	TRBJ2-7	.	TRBV30	.
TGTGCCAGCAGCCCCGGGACTAGCGGGGGTTTCGGGGAGCTGTTTTTT	CASSPGTSGGFGELFF	TRBJ2-2	TRBD2	TRBV9	.
TGTGCCAGCAGTTACGCGGGACAACTCTACGAGCAGTACTTC	CASSYAGQLYEQYF	TRBJ2-7	.	TRBV6-6	.
TGTGCCAGCAGCGCAGGGACAGAAGCTTTCTTT	CASSAGTEAFF	TRBJ1-1	.	TRBV6-6	.
TGTGCCAGCAGTGACCAAGGGCCGGGAGATACGCAGTATTTT	CASSDQGPGDTQYF	TRBJ2-3	.	TRBV6-4	.
TGTGCCAGCAGCTTATCCGGAGGCACCGGGGAGCTGTTTTTT	CASSLSGGTGELFF	TRBJ2-2	.	TRBV7-6	.
TGCGCCAGCAGTCCTACGGGGGAAAGCACAGATACGCAGTATTTT	CASSPTGESTDTQYF	TRBJ2-3	.	TRBV5-1	few
TGTGCCAGCAGCTTTCGTGGCGGATCCTACGAGCAGTACTTC	CASSFRGGSYEQYF	TRBJ2-7	.	TRBV7-3	.
TGTGCCAGCAGTTCTTTCGGACAAGAAGCTTTCTTT	CASSSFGQEAFF	TRBJ1-1	.	TRBV28	.
TGTGCCAGCGGGCGGACAGAATACAATGAGCAGTTCTTC	CASGRTEYNEQFF	TRBJ2-1	.	TRBV27	.
TGTGCCAGTAGTATCAAACAGGGGTCCGGGTACGAGCAGTACTTC	CASSIKQGSGYEQYF	TRBJ2-7	TRBD1	TRBV19	few
TGTGCCAGCAGCTTAGGGGGACAGGGGACCCAAGAGACCCAGTACTTC	CASSLGGQGTQETQYF	TRBJ2-5	TRBD1	TRBV11-2	.
TGTGCCAGCAGCCCTTACTGGACTGAAGCTTTCTTT	CASSPYWTEAFF	TRBJ1-1	.	TRBV6-6	few
TGTGCCAGCAGCTTTAGACAGGGGGATTCACCCCTCCACTTT	CASSFRQGDSPLHF	TRBJ1-6	TRBD1	TRBV5-5	.
TGTGCCAGCAGTTCCAGGACAGGGACCTACGAGCAGTACTTC	CASSSRTGTYEQYF	TRBJ2-7	TRBD1	TRBV6-5	.
TGTGCCAGTAGTATTGAGTTTGAAGCTTTCTTT	CASSIEFEAFF	TRBJ1-1	.	TRBV19	.
TGTGCCTGGCGACACCGGAAGGACACTGAAGCTTTCTTT	CAWRHRKDTEAFF	TRBJ1-1	.	TRBV30	.